Sequencing of this T cell receptor beta chain was carried out in a study of sequential checkpoint blockade in melanoma. By share of the sample, this clone is medium-sized (0.01 to 0.1%). Its antigen is as yet unknown. Study outcomes and limitations: PD-L1 staining and CD8+ counts, not mutational load, tracked tumor T-cell clonality.

V lost 0 bases and J lost 2, with 13 bases in between. Germline V CDR1 and CDR2: SGDLS, YYNGEE. The CDR3 has 16 amino acids. Documented treatment: randomized to nivolumab then ipilimumab (arm A) or the reverse (arm B). TCRdb's table, derived via immunoSEQ multiplex PCR, lists solely in-frame clones and lacks some. The data show 2,500 to 3,500 clones, approximately 30% seen once. This chain uses TRBV9 with TRBJ2-3; tentatively, D is TRBD2 (7 bases). The TCR originated in a human donor with melanoma. Sequencing used tumor tissue (inferred from file names), obtained from a patient given nivolumab and ipilimumab in sequence. In nucleotides, the CDR3 is TGTGCCAGCAGCGTAGGGGAGGGGGGCCCCACAGATACGCAGTATTTT. It translates to CASSVGEGGPTDTQYF.